This TCR beta chain was recovered during a study of regulatory T cells in long-lasting Graves disease. This clonotype was counted ten times or more. CDR1 and CDR2 from the germline V gene are MNHEY and SVGEGT. The CDR3 extends over 15 amino acids. V dropped 10 bases and J dropped 4 bases, with 22 bases sitting between them. Arm-PCR of CDR3 regions and iRepertoire HTBI primers were the basis on which TCR beta libraries were built. TCRdb fed the multiplex PCR reads into MiXCR, producing one record per CDR3 protein. The sample lists about 200,000 distinct CDR3 sequences, about 17% seen once, with approximately 20% in the top ten. The sample's time point: newly diagnosed GD, antithyroid drugs for less than 3 months. Generation of the TCR library employed RNA extracted from PBMCs.

This clonotype was sampled from a female donor with Graves disease. Sequencing used peripheral blood mononuclear cells (PBMCs), obtained at new diagnosis, from a patient treated with antithyroid drugs. This sequence joins TRBV6-2 or TRBV6-3 and TRBJ2-5, with D maybe TRBD2 (7 bases). CDR3 protein: CATRGGGVGGETQYF. Here the CDR3 DNA reads TGTGCCACGAGGGGCGGGGGAGTAGGGGGAGAGACCCAGTACTTC.